Ten or more counts support the clone carrying this T cell receptor (beta chain). MiXCR, run by TCRdb on the RACE reads, gives a single entry per CDR3 protein. The table has 55,000 to 80,000 distinct CDR3 sequences, more than 9.5% seen once; the top ten hold roughly 2.3%. The CDR3 consists of 16 residues. CDR1 is SNHLY, CDR2 FYNNEI, per germline. Losses at the gene ends were 7 bases for V and 3 bases for J; bases not matched to a gene: 12. These data are taken from a study of human T cells and chemical hapten exposure. The time point is: patch test 3, about 24 weeks after DPC sensitization. Treatment noted: therapeutic diphenylcyclopropenone sensitization with weekly scalp DPC.

The source material was whole blood, sampled in connection with sensitization to the hapten diphenylcyclopropenone (DPC). This TCR came from a woman between 25 and 40 years old with alopecia areata. Some clones in this sample may be carry-over from other donors' samples. V gene TRBV2 combines with J gene TRBJ2-7; 10 nucleotides agree with TRBD2. CDR3 loop: CASNKGASGSSYEQYF. The CDR3, as DNA: TGTGCCAGCAACAAAGGGGCTAGCGGGAGTAGCTACGAGCAGTACTTC.